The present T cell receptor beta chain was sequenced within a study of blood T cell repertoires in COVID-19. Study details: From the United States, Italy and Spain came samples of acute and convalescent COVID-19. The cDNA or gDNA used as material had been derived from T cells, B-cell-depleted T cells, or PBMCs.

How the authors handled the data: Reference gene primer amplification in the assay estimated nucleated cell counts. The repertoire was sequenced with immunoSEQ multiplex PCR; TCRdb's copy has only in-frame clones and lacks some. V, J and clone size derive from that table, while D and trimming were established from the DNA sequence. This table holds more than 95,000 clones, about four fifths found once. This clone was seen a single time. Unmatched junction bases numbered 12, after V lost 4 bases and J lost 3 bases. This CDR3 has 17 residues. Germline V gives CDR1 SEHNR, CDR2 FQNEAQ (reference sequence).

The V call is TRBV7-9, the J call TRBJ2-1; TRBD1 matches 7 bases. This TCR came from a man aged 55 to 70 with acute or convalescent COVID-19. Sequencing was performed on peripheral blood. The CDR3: CASSSLGTAGYYNEQFF. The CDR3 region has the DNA TGTGCCAGCAGCTCCCTTGGGACAGCCGGGTACTACAATGAGCAGTTCTTC.